Presented here are 4 T cell receptor beta chains from one specimen sequenced in a study of shared clonotypes between healthy human individuals. Selected positively for CCR7 and CD45RO-negative, naive CD8 cells excluded terminally differentiated effector memory CD45RA+ cells. Libraries were prepared by immunoSEQ multiplex PCR; TCRdb keeps only in-frame clonotypes and omits some of them. Of around 2.1 million clones listed, approximately 94% are singletons. Sequencing was done on a sample of naive CD8+ T cells from PBMCs. The receptors shown here come from a man younger than 35 in good health. Some clones in this sample may be carry-over from other donors' samples.

V is TRBV27 and J is TRBJ2-7, with a tentative D call TRBD1 (5 bases). CDR3 length: 14 residues. In germline, CDR1 is MNHEY, CDR2 SMNVEV (reference sequence). V was clipped by 3 bases and J by 2 bases, with 11 bases between them. The CDR3 DNA reads TGTGCCAGCAGTTTTTCGACGGACACCTACGAGCAGTACTTC. Its protein is CASSFSTDTYEQYF.

This sequence joins TRBV9 and TRBJ2-1; the D is unclear. V gave up 2 bases and J gave up 8 bases, with 11 bases separating them. The germline V gene has CDR1 SGDLS and CDR2 YYNGEE. The CDR3 has 13 residues. This CDR3 is CASSVTPNYEQFF. The CDR3 DNA follows: TGTGCCAGCAGCGTTACCCCTAACTATGAGCAGTTCTTC.

The genes are TRBV15 and TRBJ2-7, with D uncertain. The V gene's germline CDR1 is LNHNV and CDR2 YYDKDF (reference sequence). The germline V and J ends were trimmed by 0 bases and 2 bases, with 8 bases remaining between them. The CDR3 extends over 14 amino acids. The CDR3 DNA reads TGTGCCACCAGCAGAGAGTCAGATCCCTACGAGCAGTACTTC. Protein sequence: CATSRESDPYEQYF.

The rearrangement links TRBV5-6 to TRBJ2-6, with unresolved D. The CDR3 has 18 residues. The V gene's germline CDR1 is SGHDT and CDR2 YYEEEE. V shed 4 bases and J shed 0 bases, with 17 bases lying between them. CDR3 protein: CASSPAHTLHSGANVLTF. The DNA of the CDR3 is TGTGCCAGCAGCCCCGCCCACACATTACACTCTGGGGCCAACGTCCTGACTTTC.